A single sample is the source of the 13 T cell receptor beta chains below, sequenced in a study of cytomegalovirus exposure and HLA in healthy donors. Researchers ran the PCR with 60 Vbeta and 13 Jbeta primers. Method: immunoSEQ multiplex PCR; TCRdb's copy keeps in-frame clones and lacks some. The table lists some 150,000 clones, 62% of them singletons. The sequenced material came from PBMCs. The receptors originated from a man aged 35-49 years in good health and CMV-seronegative.

This clone was observed a handful of times. The chain is built from TRBV27 and TRBJ1-4; a weak D match, TRBD1 (6 bases). Trimming pared 5 bases from V and 8 bases from J, leaving 18 bases between. Germline V lookup: CDR1 MNHEY, CDR2 SMNVEV (reference sequence). The CDR3 totals 15 residues. This CDR3 reads CASSTRGTRKEKLFF. In DNA, the CDR3 is TGTGCCAGCAGTACAAGGGGGACGAGGAAGGAAAAACTGTTTTTT.

The chain combines TRBV6-5 with TRBJ1-2; D not certain. V gave up 2 bases and J gave up 8 bases, with 9 bases separating them. Germline loops: CDR1 MNHEY, CDR2 SVGAGI. The CDR3 spans 12 residues. The CDR3 coding sequence is TGTGCCAGCAGTTACAGGGAGGGAGGCTACACCTTC. It yields the protein CASSYREGGYTF.

This rearrangement joins TRBV15 to TRBJ2-6; D is uncertain. CDR1 and CDR2 (germline): LNHNV, YYDKDF (reference sequence). The CDR3 runs to 13 residues. Trimming took 5 bases from V and 4 from J, leaving 6 bases between them. The CDR3 bases are TGTGCCACCAGCTTGGCCGGGGCCAACGTCCTGACTTTC. It encodes CATSLAGANVLTF.

This clone was counted once. The chain carries TRBV18 and TRBJ1-4; D is undetermined. V was pared by 3 bases and J by 0 bases, with 14 bases between. Germline V CDR1 and CDR2: KGHSH, LQKENI. This CDR3 is built from 17 residues. The chain's CDR3 is CASSPTPSGPTNEKLFF. The DNA for the CDR3 is TGTGCCAGCTCACCCACCCCCAGCGGACCAACTAATGAAAAACTGTTTTTT.

The genes are TRBV19 and TRBJ1-2; D gene uncertain. With 8 bases removed from V and 11 bases from J, the gap between germline ends came to 9 bases. CDR1 is LNHDA and CDR2 is SQIVND in the germline V gene (reference sequence). This CDR3 region has 9 residues. CDR3 nucleotides: TGTGCCAGTGGGAGGGAGTACACCTTC. Encoded protein: CASGREYTF.

This clone was found a few times. The chain links TRBV7-9 to TRBJ1-5; no firm D call. Looked up from germline, CDR1 is SEHNR and CDR2 is FQNEAQ (reference sequence). This CDR3 comprises 14 residues. The V end lost 3 bases, the J end lost 3 bases, and 9 bases lay between the germline ends. The CDR3 sequence is CASSFLGSNQPQHF. The CDR3 DNA follows: TGTGCCAGCAGCTTCCTGGGCTCCAATCAGCCCCAGCATTTT. The whole variable domain, filled in from reference TRBV7-9 and TRBJ1-5, reads DTGVSQNPRHKITKRGQNVTFRCDPISEHNRLYWYRQTLGQGPEFLTYFQNEAQLEKSRLLSDRFSAERPKGSFSTLEIQRTEQGDSAMYLCASSFLGSNQPQHFGDGTRLSIL.

The rearrangement uses TRBV5-1 and TRBJ2-2; 7 bases match TRBD1. The CDR3 loop spans 14 amino acids. Germline CDR1 reads SGHRS; CDR2 reads YFSETQ. Losses at the gene ends were 4 bases for V and 3 bases for J; bases not matched to a gene: 3. For the CDR3, the DNA is TGCGCCAGCAGCACCGGACAGGACACCGGGGAGCTGTTTTTT. It encodes CASSTGQDTGELFF. Using reference TRBV5-1 and TRBJ2-2 for the parts outside the CDR3, the full variable domain is KAGVTQTPRYLIKTRGQQVTLSCSPISGHRSVSWYQQTPGQGLQFLFEYFSETQRNKGNFPGRFSGRQFSNSRSEMNVSTLELGDSALYLCASSTGQDTGELFFGEGSRLTVL.

The chain is built from TRBV4-2 and TRBJ1-3; tentative D call: TRBD1 (5 bases). There are 14 residues in the CDR3. The V end lost 1 base, the J end lost 1 base, and 5 bases lay between the germline ends. CDR1 is LGHNA, CDR2 YNFKEQ, per germline. As DNA, the CDR3 is TGTGCCAGCAGCCAAGGGACATCTGGAAACACCATATATTTT. It specifies CASSQGTSGNTIYF.

The chain couples TRBV5-6 to TRBJ1-1; D gene ambiguous. CDR1 SGHDT and CDR2 YYEEEE come from the germline V gene. This CDR3 spans 14 amino acids. V lost 0 bases, J lost 5 bases, and 11 bases lay in between. This CDR3 is CASSLGQRWTEAFF. Here the CDR3 DNA reads TGTGCCAGCAGCTTGGGGCAGCGGTGGACTGAAGCTTTCTTT.

The chain joins TRBV5-1 to TRBJ2-2; TRBD2 aligns across 14 bases. CDR3 length: 18 amino acids. The ends lost 4 bases at V and 2 bases at J; junction bases unmatched: 7. The germline gives CDR1 SGHRS, CDR2 YFSETQ. CDR3 loop: CASSPLGLAGANTGELFF. The CDR3, as DNA: TGCGCCAGCAGCCCCCTGGGACTAGCGGGGGCTAACACCGGGGAGCTGTTTTTT.

The chain employs TRBV7-8 and TRBJ1-5, with no clear D. CDR1 and CDR2 (germline): SGHVS, FQNEAQ. The ends were cut back, 0 bases at V and 3 bases at J, with 9 bases in the middle. This CDR3 is 15 amino acids long. CDR3 DNA: TGTGCCAGCAGCTTAGCCCAGGTCCTCAATCAGCCCCAGCATTTT. Amino acid sequence: CASSLAQVLNQPQHF.

This clone was seen more than once but under ten times. The J gene is TRBJ1-1, the V gene TRBV6-1; 7 bases fit TRBD1. Germline V lookup: CDR1 MNHNS, CDR2 SASEGT. The CDR3 is 13 amino acids. J lost 2 bases, V lost 10 bases, and 7 bases had no gene match. The CDR3 DNA follows: TGTGCCACCAAAGGGGGCCTCAACACTGAAGCTTTCTTT. Encoded protein: CATKGGLNTEAFF.

This chain joins TRBV19 and TRBJ2-2; TRBD1 aligns across 7 bases. V dropped 8 bases and J dropped 0; count of bases not matched to a gene: 9. The CDR3 extends over 16 amino acids. The germline gives CDR1 LNHDA, CDR2 SQIVND (reference sequence). CDR3 bases: TGTGCCAGTTCCTTTAACAGGGGCCCGAACACCGGGGAGCTGTTTTTT. Encoded protein: CASSFNRGPNTGELFF.